A selection of T cell receptor beta chains follows, all from one sample in a study of regulatory T cells in long-lasting Graves disease. TCRdb re-derived calls from the multiplex PCR reads in MiXCR, one entry per CDR3 protein. The table records approximately 300,000 distinct CDR3 sequences, approximately 20% of them present only once. This sample comprised peripheral blood mononuclear cells (PBMCs), obtained at new diagnosis, from a patient treated with antithyroid drugs. The receptors here all came from a female donor with Graves disease. The CDR3 runs from the conserved cysteine through the conserved F or W. Fields, in order: clone size, V gene, D gene, J gene, CDR3 DNA, CDR3 protein. The D gene is left open where the match is weak. Clone sizes are given selectively: once, few, many, or a class where the clone is expanded.

clone_size: few; v_call: TRBV19; d_call: TRBD1; j_call: TRBJ2-7; cdr3_nt: TGTGCCAGTAGTAACCTTATGGGACAGGGGTGGGTCGAGCAGTACTTC; cdr3_aa: CASSNLMGQGWVEQYF
clone_size: many; v_call: TRBV20-1; d_call: TRBD1; j_call: TRBJ2-3; cdr3_nt: TGCAGTGCTAGCGACAGGGGGCTTAACACAGATACGCAGTATTTT; cdr3_aa: CSASDRGLNTDTQYF
clone_size: once; v_call: TRBV19; d_call: .; j_call: TRBJ1-1; cdr3_nt: TGTGCCAGTAGTGTGCACCGGGACGGGGGGTCGATGAACACTGAAGCTTTCTTT; cdr3_aa: CASSVHRDGGSMNTEAFF
clone_size: many; v_call: TRBV12-3/TRBV12-4; d_call: TRBD2; j_call: TRBJ2-1; cdr3_nt: TGTGCCAGCAGTTTTCGCGGGGGGAGAGACTTCCACAATGAGCAGTTCTTC; cdr3_aa: CASSFRGGRDFHNEQFF
clone_size: many; v_call: TRBV7-9; d_call: TRBD2; j_call: TRBJ2-1; cdr3_nt: TGTGCCAGCAGCCCCAGCGGGAGCGGAATTGATGAGCAGTTCTTC; cdr3_aa: CASSPSGSGIDEQFF
clone_size: many; v_call: TRBV9; d_call: TRBD2; j_call: TRBJ2-3; cdr3_nt: TGTGCCAGCAGCGCCTCAGGCGGGAGAGATACGCAGTATTTT; cdr3_aa: CASSASGGRDTQYF
clone_size: many; v_call: TRBV10-3; d_call: TRBD2; j_call: TRBJ2-1; cdr3_nt: TGTGCCATCAGTGATCGGCGGGAGGTTAGGAATGAGCAGTTCTTC; cdr3_aa: CAISDRREVRNEQFF
clone_size: .; v_call: TRBV5-1; d_call: TRBD1; j_call: TRBJ1-2; cdr3_nt: TGCGCCAGCAGCTTGGAGGGACAGCCCGCCTATGGCTACACCTTC; cdr3_aa: CASSLEGQPAYGYTF
clone_size: few; v_call: TRBV29-1; d_call: TRBD1; j_call: TRBJ1-2; cdr3_nt: TGCAGCGTCGGGACAGGGGGCAACTATGGCCACACCTTC; cdr3_aa: CSVGTGGNYGHTF
clone_size: many; v_call: TRBV3-1; d_call: .; j_call: TRBJ2-7; cdr3_nt: TGTGCCAGCAGCCAAGCACGGGAGCAGTACTTC; cdr3_aa: CASSQAREQYF
clone_size: .; v_call: TRBV5-6; d_call: .; j_call: TRBJ2-2; cdr3_nt: TGTGCCAGCAGCGGCGACTGGACCGGGGAGCTGTTTTTT; cdr3_aa: CASSGDWTGELFF
clone_size: many; v_call: TRBV30; d_call: .; j_call: TRBJ1-1; cdr3_nt: TGTGCCTGGAGTGTAGTTGGGACTGAAGCTTTCTTT; cdr3_aa: CAWSVVGTEAFF
clone_size: few; v_call: TRBV19; d_call: TRBD2; j_call: TRBJ2-3; cdr3_nt: TGTGCCAGTAGTATCGAGGTAGCGGGAGTAAAAGATACGCAGTATTTT; cdr3_aa: CASSIEVAGVKDTQYF
clone_size: few; v_call: TRBV19; d_call: .; j_call: TRBJ2-7; cdr3_nt: TGTGCCAGTAGTATAAAGCAGGGCCCCTACGAGCAGTACTTC; cdr3_aa: CASSIKQGPYEQYF
clone_size: .; v_call: TRBV4-1; d_call: .; j_call: TRBJ1-4; cdr3_nt: TGCGCCAGCACCAGGATAAGCCCCTCCGGAAATGAAAAACTGTTTTTT; cdr3_aa: CASTRISPSGNEKLFF
clone_size: .; v_call: TRBV20-1; d_call: TRBD2; j_call: TRBJ2-7; cdr3_nt: TGCAGTGCGATCCCGGGACTAGCTGACTCCTACGAGCAGTACTTC; cdr3_aa: CSAIPGLADSYEQYF